Listed below are T cell receptor beta chains from one sample, sequenced in a study of post-analysis software for immune sequencing data. TCRdb reprocessed the PCR reads via MiXCR and lists one record per CDR3 protein. The sample yields roughly 800,000 distinct CDR3 sequences, about 27% seen once. Sequencing was performed on blood. The receptors come from a girl aged 10-17 years with multiple sclerosis. Both conserved end residues are part of each CDR3. Each record gives: clone size, D gene, J gene, V gene, CDR3 DNA, CDR3 protein. A D gene is named only where the DNA matches it firmly. Rows may omit the clone size; those that give it use once, few, many or a size class.

size: few
D: TRBD1
J: TRBJ2-6
V: TRBV6-5
DNA: TGTGCCAGCACAACAAACAGGGGATCCAACGTCCTGACTTTC
CDR3: CASTTNRGSNVLTF

size: few
D: .
J: TRBJ2-1
V: TRBV20-1
DNA: TGCAGTCTAGGGGGGGGGGCCGGCTATGAGCAGTTCTTC
CDR3: CSLGGGAGYEQFF

size: .
D: TRBD2
J: TRBJ2-7
V: TRBV6-5
DNA: TGTGCCAGCAGTAAGAGTAGCGGGGGACCCTACGAGCAGTACTTC
CDR3: CASSKSSGGPYEQYF

size: .
D: .
J: TRBJ2-5
V: TRBV12-3/TRBV12-4
DNA: TGTGCCAGCAGTTTACGGTCGGTACAAGAGACCCAGTACTTC
CDR3: CASSLRSVQETQYF

size: .
D: TRBD1
J: TRBJ1-6
V: TRBV11-1
DNA: TGTGCCAGCGCGGGACAGGGGGATTCACCCCTCCACTTT
CDR3: CASAGQGDSPLHF

size: few
D: .
J: TRBJ1-1
V: TRBV15
DNA: TGTGCCACCGCGGAGGGGGGGTTCCGTACGAGAACTGAAGCTTTCTTT
CDR3: CATAEGGFRTRTEAFF

size: .
D: .
J: TRBJ2-7
V: TRBV28
DNA: TGTGCCAGCAGTTTAGGCGGTTGGGGCGAGCAGTACTTC
CDR3: CASSLGGWGEQYF

size: .
D: TRBD2
J: TRBJ2-1
V: TRBV10-3
DNA: TGTGCCATCAGCCCTCGTGAGCGGGGGGTCTACAATGAGCAGTTCTTC
CDR3: CAISPRERGVYNEQFF

size: few
D: .
J: TRBJ1-5
V: TRBV6-5
DNA: TGTGCCAGCAGTTACCTCGCCCCCCCGGCCTTGGGCAATCAGCCCCAGCATTTT
CDR3: CASSYLAPPALGNQPQHF

size: .
D: TRBD2
J: TRBJ2-2
V: TRBV4-2
DNA: TGTGCCAGCAGCCAAGCTCGGGGGGCCGGGGAGCTGTTTTTT
CDR3: CASSQARGAGELFF

size: .
D: .
J: TRBJ2-3
V: TRBV5-1
DNA: TGCGCCAGCAGCTTGGAAGGGCGGCTCACAGATACGCAGTATTTT
CDR3: CASSLEGRLTDTQYF

size: .
D: TRBD2
J: TRBJ2-5
V: TRBV4-3
DNA: TGCGCCAGCAGCCAGAGCGGGAGGGGGAATGAGCAGTACTTC
CDR3: CASSQSGRGNEQYF

size: few
D: .
J: TRBJ2-7
V: TRBV18
DNA: TGTGCCAGCTCACCCCAAGCGGACTACGAGCAGTACTTC
CDR3: CASSPQADYEQYF

size: .
D: .
J: TRBJ1-1
V: TRBV12-3/TRBV12-4
DNA: TGTGCCAGCACCTTCCGCGGACCGGGGACTGAAGCTTTCTTT
CDR3: CASTFRGPGTEAFF

size: .
D: TRBD2
J: TRBJ2-4
V: TRBV5-1
DNA: TGCGCCAGCAGCTCGGGGGGAATAGCCAAAAACATTCAGTACTTC
CDR3: CASSSGGIAKNIQYF

size: .
D: .
J: TRBJ2-7
V: TRBV14
DNA: TGTGCCAGCAGCCCTCAGTGGGCCTACGAGCAGTACTTC
CDR3: CASSPQWAYEQYF

size: few
D: .
J: TRBJ1-5
V: TRBV12-3/TRBV12-4
DNA: TGTGCCAGCAGTTTAAAGGGGGTGCGGAATCAGCCCCAGCATTTT
CDR3: CASSLKGVRNQPQHF

size: few
D: TRBD1
J: TRBJ2-3
V: TRBV7-9
DNA: TGTGCCAGCAGCAGTACCCACCGGGACAGATTTGGAGATACGCAGTATTTT
CDR3: CASSSTHRDRFGDTQYF

size: .
D: .
J: TRBJ1-6
V: TRBV9
DNA: TGTGCCAGCAGCGTAGAAGGGAATTCACCCCTCCACTTT
CDR3: CASSVEGNSPLHF

size: few
D: TRBD2
J: TRBJ2-3
V: TRBV11-2
DNA: TGTGCCAGCAGCTCCGTAGCGGGAGTCCTTCCAGATACGCAGTATTTT
CDR3: CASSSVAGVLPDTQYF

size: few
D: .
J: TRBJ2-7
V: TRBV10-2
DNA: TGCGCCAGCGCTAGGACGGGGGTCTCCTACGAGCAGTACTTC
CDR3: CASARTGVSYEQYF

size: few
D: TRBD2
J: TRBJ2-3
V: TRBV20-1
DNA: TGCAGTGCAAACCCACAGCGGGAGGGGAGAGATACGCAGTATTTT
CDR3: CSANPQREGRDTQYF

size: .
D: TRBD2
J: TRBJ2-5
V: TRBV24-1
DNA: TGTGCCACCAGTGACCCCGGGACTAGCGGGAGGGAGACCCAGTACTTC
CDR3: CATSDPGTSGRETQYF

size: .
D: TRBD2
J: TRBJ2-1
V: TRBV4-1
DNA: TGCGCCAGCAGCCAAGGGGGACTAGCCCACAATGAGCAGTTCTTC
CDR3: CASSQGGLAHNEQFF

size: .
D: .
J: TRBJ1-1
V: TRBV5-1
DNA: TGCGCCAGCAGCTTGGACGCAGGTCGGAACACTGAAGCTTTCTTT
CDR3: CASSLDAGRNTEAFF

size: .
D: TRBD2
J: TRBJ2-2
V: TRBV20-1
DNA: TGCAGTGCTAGAGATGGGACTAGCTGGGGGACCGGGGAGCTGTTTTTT
CDR3: CSARDGTSWGTGELFF

size: .
D: .
J: TRBJ2-2
V: TRBV29-1
DNA: TGCAGCGCCCTAAGGGGGGCGGATAACACCGGGGAGCTGTTTTTT
CDR3: CSALRGADNTGELFF

size: .
D: TRBD2
J: TRBJ2-1
V: TRBV5-1
DNA: TGCGCCAGCAGCTCTGGACTAGCGGGAGGGCATAATGAGCAGTTCTTC
CDR3: CASSSGLAGGHNEQFF